A single sample is the source of the 23 T cell receptor beta chains below, sequenced in a study of T cells in Graves' hyperthyroidism and ophthalmopathy. RNA transcripts yielded amplified TCR beta CDR3 regions. RT-PCR in the first round (using the HTBI primer set) targeted the TCR CDR3. TCRdb ran MiXCR on the multiplex PCR reads and lists one entry per CDR3 protein. The sample consists of a few hundred thousand distinct CDR3 sequences, 15% of them appearing once. The sequenced sample was blood. The receptors were gathered from a woman aged 25-40 years with Graves' hyperthyroidism.

V is TRBV3-1 and J is TRBJ2-1; 10 bases line up with TRBD2. Looked up from germline, CDR1 is LGHDT and CDR2 is YNNKEL (reference sequence). This CDR3 contains 18 residues. With V trimmed by 1 base and J by 4 bases, 10 bases remained unmatched. CDR3 nucleotides: TGTGCCAGCAGCCAAGGGACTAGCGGAGCGGGGATATACAATGAGCAGTTCTTC. It codes for CASSQGTSGAGIYNEQFF.

This clonotype has just a few counts. The rearrangement uses TRBV30 and TRBJ2-2; D remains unclear. V gave up 5 bases and J gave up 1 base, with 8 bases separating them. The CDR3 runs 13 residues. The germline V gene encodes CDR1 GTSNPN and CDR2 SVGIG (reference sequence). The CDR3 sequence is CAWFDQNTGELFF. CDR3 nucleotides: TGTGCCTGGTTTGACCAGAACACCGGGGAGCTGTTTTTT.

The CDR3 sequence is CASSQDGLAGYPNTGELFF. DNA of the CDR3: TGTGCCAGCAGCCAAGATGGGCTAGCGGGATACCCGAACACCGGGGAGCTGTTTTTT. V usage is TRBV14 and J usage is TRBJ2-2, with 9 bases lining up with TRBD2. CDR1 and CDR2 (germline): SGHDN, FVKESK. The CDR3 loop spans 19 amino acids. V lost 0 bases to trimming and J lost 0 bases; unmatched junction nucleotides: 8.

This clonotype was counted at least ten times. The CDR3 DNA reads as TGTGCCAGCAGCCCGGGACTAATAGGTTCACCCCTCCACTTT. Protein sequence: CASSPGLIGSPLHF. The J gene is TRBJ1-6, the V gene TRBV6-1; tentatively, D is TRBD1 (5 bases). This CDR3 spans 14 amino acids. Trimming cost V 6 bases and J 9 bases, with 15 bases left between them. The germline gives CDR1 MNHNS, CDR2 SASEGT.

DNA of the CDR3: TGTGCCAGCAGTGACAGGATTAAGCGGAGATCGGAGGGCACAGATACGCAGTATTTT. The encoded protein is CASSDRIKRRSEGTDTQYF. This rearrangement joins TRBV6-1 to TRBJ2-3; the D gene is possibly TRBD2 (5 bases). This CDR3 comprises 19 residues. Germline V gene lookup returns CDR1 MNHNS and CDR2 SASEGT. Trimming stripped 3 bases from V and 1 base from J, with 23 bases between.

The sample holds many counts of this clonotype. The V gene is TRBV2, the J gene TRBJ2-2, with D possibly TRBD2 on 6 matching bases. CDR3 length equals 17 residues. In germline, CDR1 is SNHLY, CDR2 FYNNEI. Trimming left V 7 bases short and J 4 bases short, with 22 bases between. The CDR3 DNA reads TGTGCCAGCAAACGACACCTGGGGGGAGAGGGCACCGGGGAGCTGTTTTTT. It yields the protein CASKRHLGGEGTGELFF.

This clonotype came up many times. The chain is built from TRBV7-9 and TRBJ2-5; 12 bases fit TRBD2. Per the germline V gene, CDR1 is SEHNR and CDR2 is FQNEAQ (reference sequence). V trimming: 1 base; J trimming: 2 bases; junction bases outside the gene matches: 2. The CDR3 length is 16 residues. CDR3 sequence: CASSLGLAGVQETQYF. CDR3 bases: TGTGCCAGCAGCTTAGGACTAGCGGGAGTTCAAGAGACCCAGTACTTC.

The genes are TRBV30 and TRBJ2-3; D is unclear. V was cut by 5 bases and J by 2 bases, with 8 bases left in between. The V gene's germline CDR1 is GTSNPN and CDR2 SVGIG (reference sequence). CDR3 size: 12 residues. The CDR3 here is CAWSSLTDTQYF. The CDR3, as DNA: TGTGCCTGGTCCAGCCTCACAGATACGCAGTATTTT.

This clonotype was counted many times. This chain links TRBV29-1 with TRBJ1-5; no reliable D call. Trimming took off 7 bases at V and 0 bases at J, with 7 bases between the two ends. CDR3 length equals 12 residues. CDR1 SQVTM and CDR2 ANQGSEA come from the germline V gene. The CDR3 protein is CSARDSNQPQHF. The CDR3 DNA reads TGCAGCGCCCGGGATAGCAATCAGCCCCAGCATTTT.

This clonotype showed up many times. The chain is built from TRBV6-1 and TRBJ2-7, with 11 positions matching TRBD2. The CDR3 sequence is 14 residues long. Germline V gene sequence: CDR1 MNHNS, CDR2 SASEGT. V lost 5 bases to trimming and J lost 5 bases; unmatched junction nucleotides: 5. The CDR3 sequence is CASSPLAGEDEQYF. DNA for the CDR3: TGTGCCAGCAGTCCACTAGCGGGAGAAGACGAGCAGTACTTC.

This clonotype was found a few times. J is TRBJ2-1 and V is TRBV19; 8 nucleotides line up with TRBD2. V trimming: 5 bases; J trimming: 7 bases; junction bases outside the gene matches: 10. CDR1 and CDR2 from the germline V gene are LNHDA and SQIVND (reference sequence). The CDR3 loop spans 15 amino acids. The CDR3, as DNA: TGTGCCAGTAGTTTAGGGACTAGTATTTGGAATGAGCAGTTCTTC. Residues: CASSLGTSIWNEQFF. Together with reference TRBV19 and TRBJ2-1, the CDR3 gives the full variable domain: DGGITQSPKYLFRKEGQNVTLSCEQNLNHDAMYWYRQDPGQGLRLIYYSQIVNDFQKGDIAEGYSVSREKKESFPLTVTSAQKNPTAFYLCASSLGTSIWNEQFFGPGTRLTVL.

The chain joins TRBV20-1 to TRBJ2-1; TRBD2 matches 14 bases. CDR3 length: 20 residues. The germline V gene has CDR1 DFQATT and CDR2 SNEGSKA (reference sequence). The trim removed 2 bases at V and 1 base at J, leaving 13 bases unmatched. CDR3 protein: CSARLPGGTSGSRSYNEQFF. CDR3 sequence (DNA): TGCAGTGCTAGATTACCTGGGGGGACTAGCGGGAGTAGGTCCTACAATGAGCAGTTCTTC.

The chain has TRBV9 and TRBJ2-2; no firm D call. The CDR3 totals 16 residues. Germline V gene lookup returns CDR1 SGDLS and CDR2 YYNGEE. V dropped 0 bases and J dropped 0 bases, with 9 bases sitting between them. The CDR3 DNA follows: TGTGCCAGCAGCGTAGGGGTCGAAACGAACACCGGGGAGCTGTTTTTT. This sequence encodes CASSVGVETNTGELFF.

Many counts were recorded for this clonotype. The gene calls are TRBV10-1 and TRBJ2-5; 9 bases fit TRBD2. With V trimmed by 7 bases and J by 7 bases, 13 bases remained unmatched. Per germline, CDR1 WNHNN and CDR2 SYGVQD (reference sequence). The CDR3 has 15 residues. In DNA, the CDR3 is TGCGCCAGCACCCTCGACCAGCGGGAGGATGGGACCCAGTACTTC. This gives the protein CASTLDQREDGTQYF.

V and J are TRBV28 and TRBJ1-2; 8 bases line up with TRBD1. The CDR3 covers 14 residues. V trimming: 5 bases; J trimming: 4 bases; junction bases outside the gene matches: 6. Germline CDR1 MDHEN, CDR2 SYDVKM. CDR3 DNA: TGTGCCAGCAGTCCCGGGACAGGAGCCTATGGCTACACCTTC. It codes for CASSPGTGAYGYTF.

This clonotype came up many times. The CDR3 DNA sequence: TGTGCCAGCAGCTTCGGTACAATCTCCTACAATGAGCAGTTCTTC. Translating it yields CASSFGTISYNEQFF. This chain joins TRBV7-9 and TRBJ2-1, with no clear D. The ends were cut back, 3 bases at V and 0 bases at J, with 9 bases in the middle. The CDR3 has 15 residues. CDR1 and CDR2 from the germline V gene are SEHNR and FQNEAQ (reference sequence).

This chain joins TRBV29-1 and TRBJ1-2; D might be TRBD1 (5 bases). The CDR3 spans 15 residues. CDR1 SQVTM and CDR2 ANQGSEA come from the germline V gene. Trimming stripped 0 bases from V and 2 bases from J, with 13 bases between. CDR3 in DNA: TGCAGCGTTGAAGATTTAGGACAAGCGAACTATGGCTACACCTTC. Its translation: CSVEDLGQANYGYTF.

This clonotype was counted many times. This rearrangement joins TRBV28 to TRBJ2-3; D is unclear. This CDR3 region has 10 residues. Trimming stripped 10 bases from V and 6 bases from J, with 8 bases between. CDR1 and CDR2 from the germline V gene are MDHEN and SYDVKM. CDR3 nucleotides: TGTGCCACCCATAGGGATACGCAGTATTTT. Protein sequence: CATHRDTQYF.

J is TRBJ2-3 and V is TRBV4-2, with D possibly being TRBD2 (6 bases). Germline assignment: CDR1 LGHNA and CDR2 YNFKEQ. The CDR3 runs to 19 residues. The germline V and J ends were trimmed by 0 bases and 0 bases, with 19 bases remaining between them. CDR3 residues: CASSQDKDASSGSTDTQYF. The CDR3 coding sequence is TGTGCCAGCAGCCAAGATAAGGATGCCTCCAGCGGGAGCACAGATACGCAGTATTTT.

This clonotype was detected a few times. The chain links TRBV4-1 to TRBJ2-7; tentative D call: TRBD2 (5 bases). This CDR3 has 14 residues. Germline V lookup: CDR1 MGHRA, CDR2 YSYEKL. Deletions cut 0 bases from V and 3 bases from J, with 9 bases between. This chain's CDR3 is CASSQDYRGYEQYF. CDR3 sequence (DNA): TGCGCCAGCAGCCAAGATTACCGGGGCTACGAGCAGTACTTC.

This clonotype was recorded many times. This rearrangement joins TRBV7-9 to TRBJ2-1; possible D gene TRBD2, 5 bases. Trimming removed 3 bases from V and 10 bases from J, with 19 bases in between. The germline V gene encodes CDR1 SEHNR and CDR2 FQNEAQ (reference sequence). CDR3 length: 15 amino acids. CDR3 coding DNA: TGTGCCAGCAGCTTTGGGCAGGAGGAGGTCGGGGAGCAGTTCTTC. Its protein product is CASSFGQEEVGEQFF.

This clonotype was seen many times. CDR3 residues: CASSYGARGNNEQFF. CDR3 sequence (DNA): TGTGCCAGCAGTTACGGAGCCAGGGGGAACAATGAGCAGTTCTTC. V and J are TRBV6-2 or TRBV6-3 and TRBJ2-1, with 7 bases aligning to TRBD1. This CDR3 has 15 residues. Per the germline V gene, CDR1 is MNHEY and CDR2 is SVGEGT. The ends lost 2 bases at V and 5 bases at J; junction bases unmatched: 6.

This clonotype was counted between two and nine times. The gene calls are TRBV7-8 and TRBJ1-6; D might be TRBD1 (5 bases). The CDR3 loop spans 17 amino acids. V was pared by 5 bases and J by 5 bases, with 19 bases between. Per germline, CDR1 SGHVS and CDR2 FQNEAQ. CDR3 coding DNA: TGTGCCAGCAGCCGTAAGGGGCGGCCCTCGAATAATTCACCCCTCCACTTT. Protein: CASSRKGRPSNNSPLHF.